The 21 T cell receptor beta chains below all came from one sample that was sequenced in a study of T cell responses to AZD1222 COVID-19 vaccine. Repertoires were generated with immunoSEQ multiplex PCR, while TCRdb's copy carries only in-frame clones and drops some. The sample carries 90,000 to 130,000 clones, roughly nine tenths recorded once. The sample here was peripheral blood, taken on day 0 of AZD1222 vaccination. All receptors derive from an adult in good health.

V and J are TRBV12-3 or TRBV12-4 and TRBJ1-2; D unresolved. The CDR3 consists of 13 residues. The ends were cut back, 5 bases at V and 8 bases at J, with 15 bases in the middle. CDR3 in DNA: TGTGCCAGCAGTCCGGACGGGGAGAGAGGCTACACCTTC. It encodes CASSPDGERGYTF.

This rearrangement joins TRBV7-2 to TRBJ2-4, with 7 bases matching TRBD1. V shed 1 base, J shed 0 bases, and the junction held 3 bases outside the gene matches. CDR1 SGHTA and CDR2 FQGNSA come from the germline V gene. The CDR3 is 16 amino acids. CDR3 protein: CASSLEGAVAKNIQYF. The CDR3 DNA reads TGTGCCAGCAGCTTAGAGGGGGCCGTAGCCAAAAACATTCAGTACTTC.

The CDR3 loop is CASSFTGRQFF. The CDR3 DNA reads as TGTGCCAGCAGTTTTACAGGGAGGCAGTTCTTC. V and J are TRBV28 and TRBJ2-1, with D maybe TRBD1 (6 bases). With 3 bases removed from V and 12 bases from J, the gap between germline ends came to 9 bases. The CDR3 length is 11 residues. Germline CDR1 and CDR2: MDHEN and SYDVKM.

The chain joins TRBV9 to TRBJ1-6; D not resolved. Germline CDR1 is SGDLS and CDR2 is YYNGEE. Trimming stripped 3 bases from V and 10 bases from J, with 11 bases between. The CDR3 runs to 13 residues. The CDR3 coding sequence is TGTGCCAGCAGCGCCGGGCAGTCCTCACCCCTCCACTTT. Translated, it gives CASSAGQSSPLHF.

This clone was observed once. The chain is built from TRBV6-5 and TRBJ2-5; TRBD2 matches at 8 bases. Trimming removed 4 bases from V and 4 bases from J; junction bases left unmatched: 8. Germline CDR1 is MNHEY and CDR2 is SVGAGI. This CDR3 has 15 residues. CDR3 protein: CASSLTGLAGETQYF. For the CDR3, the DNA is TGTGCCAGCAGTTTAACTGGACTAGCTGGAGAGACCCAGTACTTC.

The V gene is TRBV21-1, the J gene TRBJ2-5; the table names TRBD1, a call not compared with the DNA. TRBV21-1 is assigned pseudogene status. The CDR3 extends over 13 amino acids. The CDR3 spells CASGTFFQETQYF. Here the CDR3 DNA reads TGTGCCAGCGGGACATTTTTCCAAGAGACCCAGTACTTC.

This chain connects TRBV27 to TRBJ1-1, with a weak D call TRBD1 (5 bases). The germline V gene encodes CDR1 MNHEY and CDR2 SMNVEV (reference sequence). Deletions cut 5 bases from V and 5 bases from J, with 18 bases between. The CDR3 has 15 amino acids. The chain's CDR3 is CASSPRPAWGTEAFF. The CDR3 DNA reads as TGTGCCAGCAGTCCGCGACCGGCATGGGGGACTGAAGCTTTCTTT.

This rearrangement joins TRBV6-5 to TRBJ2-7; no clear D gene. The V and J ends lost 9 bases and 0 bases respectively, with 15 bases between them. There are 14 residues in the CDR3. Germline assignment: CDR1 MNHEY and CDR2 SVGAGI. The chain's CDR3 is CASPFQPFSYEQYF. CDR3 coding DNA: TGTGCCAGTCCCTTCCAACCGTTCTCCTACGAGCAGTACTTC.

The chain employs TRBV28 and TRBJ2-7, with 7 nucleotides matching TRBD1. The germline V gene has CDR1 MDHEN and CDR2 SYDVKM. The trim removed 5 bases at V and 5 bases at J, leaving 6 bases unmatched. The CDR3 runs to 13 residues. Here the CDR3 DNA reads TGTGCCAGCAGTGACAGGGTTCCCAACGAGCAGTACTTC. Its protein is CASSDRVPNEQYF.

This rearrangement joins TRBV4-3 to TRBJ1-4; 10 positions match TRBD1. Trimming removed 2 bases from V and 8 bases from J; junction bases left unmatched: 5. In germline, CDR1 is LGHNA, CDR2 YSLEER. The CDR3 sequence is 15 residues long. The CDR3 DNA reads as TGCGCCAGCAGCCAATCCGGGACAGGGGAGGAAAAACTGTTTTTT. As protein: CASSQSGTGEEKLFF.

The V gene is TRBV5-6, the J gene TRBJ2-1; D tentatively reads TRBD1 or TRBD2 (5 bases each). V lost 0 bases and J lost 0, with 10 bases in between. The CDR3 totals 16 residues. Germline V lookup: CDR1 SGHDT, CDR2 YYEEEE. The CDR3 DNA reads TGTGCCAGCAGCTTGGGAGGGGAGAGCTCCTACAATGAGCAGTTCTTC. Its translation is CASSLGGESSYNEQFF.

CDR3 sequence (DNA): TGTGCCAGCAGTCGTCACGGGATTTGGAGCTCCTACAATGAGCAGTTCTTC. Its protein product is CASSRHGIWSSYNEQFF. The chain uses TRBV28 and TRBJ2-1; possibly TRBD2 for D (5 bases). Germline V gives CDR1 MDHEN, CDR2 SYDVKM. Trimming took off 5 bases at V and 0 bases at J, with 17 bases between the two ends. The CDR3 totals 17 residues.

The chain couples TRBV5-4 to TRBJ2-3, with 7 bases fitting TRBD2. Germline V gene sequence: CDR1 SGHNT, CDR2 YYREEE (reference sequence). The CDR3 consists of 16 residues. Trimming took 0 bases from V and 0 from J; bases not matched to a gene: 4. This CDR3 is CASSLARERSTDTQYF. The CDR3 DNA sequence: TGTGCCAGCAGCTTGGCGCGGGAGCGTAGCACAGATACGCAGTATTTT.

This clone is a singleton in its sample. The rearrangement joins TRBV6-1 to TRBJ2-2, with 9 bases lining up with TRBD2. J gave up 7 bases and V 1 base, and 13 bases lay outside the gene matches. In germline, CDR1 is MNHNS, CDR2 SASEGT. The CDR3 is made up of 18 amino acids. The CDR3 reads CASSEVLASGVGSGELFF. For the CDR3, the DNA is TGTGCCAGCAGTGAAGTCCTGGCTAGCGGGGTCGGGAGCGGGGAGCTGTTTTTT.

This sequence joins TRBV21-1 and TRBJ1-2; the D call in the table, TRBD1, was not verified against the DNA. TRBV21-1 is a pseudogene locus. The CDR3 is 16 residues long. The CDR3 region has the DNA TGTGCCAGCAGCCAGTTTTGGACAGGAGGGCCCTATGGCTACACCTTC. It specifies CASSQFWTGGPYGYTF.

This clone occurred a few times. This chain connects TRBV9 to TRBJ2-7, with 14 bases identical to TRBD2. The J segment lost 7 bases and the V segment lost 3 bases, leaving 18 bases of the junction unmatched. The CDR3 runs to 19 residues. The germline CDR1 and CDR2 sequences are SGDLS and YYNGEE. The CDR3 DNA reads TGTGCCAGCAGCGCCCCCTACTCCGGGACTAGCGGGGGCGGAGGGGAGCAGTACTTC. Translating gives CASSAPYSGTSGGGGEQYF.

This chain joins TRBV7-3 and TRBJ2-5; a weak D match, TRBD2 (5 bases). CDR1 and CDR2 (germline): SGHTA, FQGTGA. This CDR3 spans 13 amino acids. V lost 5 bases to trimming and J lost 5 bases, with 12 bases between them. The CDR3 spells CASSLWTGETQYF. In DNA form, the CDR3 reads TGTGCCAGCAGCCTGTGGACTGGGGAGACCCAGTACTTC. The full variable domain, rest sourced from reference TRBV7-3 and TRBJ2-5, is GAGVSQTPSNKVTEKGKYVELRCDPISGHTALYWYRQSLGQGPEFLIYFQGTGAADDSGLPNDRFFAVRPEGSVSTLKIQRTERGDSAVYLCASSLWTGETQYFGPGTRLLVL.

The V gene is TRBV6-5, the J gene TRBJ2-7; D unresolved. V lost 5 bases, J lost 0 bases, and 11 bases lay in between. The CDR3 runs 14 residues. The germline CDR1 and CDR2 sequences are MNHEY and SVGAGI. CDR3 protein: CASSRTLSSYEQYF. CDR3 bases: TGTGCCAGCAGTAGAACTCTTAGCTCCTACGAGCAGTACTTC.

The genes are TRBV15 and TRBJ1-4, with a tentative D call TRBD1 (5 bases). This CDR3 has 16 residues. In germline, CDR1 is LNHNV, CDR2 YYDKDF (reference sequence). V was pared by 3 bases and J by 2 bases, with 13 bases between. CDR3 protein: CATSRLGGLTNEKLFF. The CDR3 DNA is TGTGCCACCAGCAGGTTGGGGGGTTTGACTAATGAAAAACTGTTTTTT.

The V and J genes are TRBV29-1 and TRBJ2-5; 9 bases are shared with TRBD1. Germline V gene lookup returns CDR1 SQVTM and CDR2 ANQGSEA. The CDR3 covers 15 residues. Trimming took 7 bases from V and 5 from J; bases not matched to a gene: 14. The CDR3 DNA reads as TGCAGCGCCCTTCGTGGGGACAGGGCGTGGGAGACCCAGTACTTC. This gives the protein CSALRGDRAWETQYF.

The V and J genes are TRBV15 and TRBJ1-5; a possible D gene is TRBD1 (5 bases). V lost 0 bases to trimming and J lost 8 bases, with 14 bases between them. This CDR3 has 15 residues. Germline V CDR1 and CDR2: LNHNV, YYDKDF (reference sequence). This CDR3 is CATSRDGGEREPQHF. DNA of the CDR3: TGTGCCACCAGCAGAGACGGGGGGGAGAGAGAGCCCCAGCATTTT.